These 30 T cell receptor beta chains were all obtained from the same sample, sequenced in a study of shared clonotypes between healthy human individuals. The table came from immunoSEQ multiplex PCR; TCRdb's copy has only in-frame clones and leaves some out. The sample has roughly 530,000 clones; 95% to 97% are singletons. Sequencing was done on a sample of naive CD4+ T cells sorted from blood. The subset was: CD45RA+ positively selected. The receptors originated from a woman in her 30s in good health.

This clone was seen just once. The chain has TRBV27 and TRBJ1-2, with D perhaps TRBD1 (5 bases). V was clipped by 2 bases and J by 4 bases, with 11 bases between them. This CDR3 has 14 residues. Looked up from germline, CDR1 is MNHEY and CDR2 is SMNVEV (reference sequence). The CDR3: CASSLKGPGYGYTF. The CDR3 DNA follows: TGTGCCAGCAGTTTAAAGGGGCCGGGCTATGGCTACACCTTC.

CDR3 amino acids: CASSLLGSEKLFF. CDR3 coding DNA: TGCGCCAGCAGCTTGCTAGGTTCTGAAAAACTGTTTTTT. The chain is built from TRBV5-1 and TRBJ1-4; D remains unclear. Trimming stripped 1 base from V and 7 bases from J, with 8 bases between. In germline, CDR1 is SGHRS, CDR2 YFSETQ. This CDR3 comprises 13 residues.

CDR3 in amino acids: CASSLYREDTEAFF. The CDR3 nucleotides read TGTGCCAGCAGCTTGTACAGGGAGGACACTGAAGCTTTCTTT. V usage is TRBV7-9 and J usage is TRBJ1-1, with a tentative D call TRBD1 (6 bases). CDR1 is SEHNR, CDR2 FQNEAQ, per germline (reference sequence). With 3 bases removed from V and 3 bases from J, the gap between germline ends came to 11 bases. This CDR3 contains 14 residues. Combining the CDR3 with reference TRBV7-9 and TRBJ1-1 gives the whole variable domain DTGVSQNPRHKITKRGQNVTFRCDPISEHNRLYWYRQTLGQGPEFLTYFQNEAQLEKSRLLSDRFSAERPKGSFSTLEIQRTEQGDSAMYLCASSLYREDTEAFFGQGTRLTVV.

The J gene is TRBJ1-1, the V gene TRBV27, with TRBD1 as a possible D gene (5 bases). This CDR3 has 16 residues. V shed 4 bases and J shed 5 bases, with 20 bases lying between them. Germline V gives CDR1 MNHEY, CDR2 SMNVEV (reference sequence). The CDR3 loop reads CASSSPLRTTKTEAFF. CDR3 DNA sequence: TGTGCCAGCAGTTCACCACTTAGGACAACGAAGACTGAAGCTTTCTTT.

The V and J genes are TRBV2 and TRBJ2-7; a weak D match, TRBD1 (6 bases). CDR3 length equals 13 residues. The germline V gene has CDR1 SNHLY and CDR2 FYNNEI. Trimming cost V 7 bases and J 4 bases, with 14 bases left between them. CDR3 DNA sequence: TGTGCCAGCACTTCGACAGGATTGTACGAGCAGTACTTC. Translation: CASTSTGLYEQYF.

This chain connects TRBV27 to TRBJ1-2; 7 bases map to TRBD1. Germline V gene lookup returns CDR1 MNHEY and CDR2 SMNVEV (reference sequence). J was trimmed by 1 base and V by 6 bases; bases with no gene match: 14. The CDR3 covers 17 residues. The CDR3 loop reads CASSKVTTGRYNYGYTF. In DNA, the CDR3 is TGTGCCAGCAGCAAAGTAACGACAGGGAGATATAACTATGGCTACACCTTC.

This clone showed up just once. The rearrangement uses TRBV6-5 and TRBJ2-7; 12 bases map to TRBD2. The CDR3 runs to 15 residues. Germline assignment: CDR1 MNHEY and CDR2 SVGAGI. V was clipped by 5 bases and J by 3 bases; unmatched bases: 5. The CDR3 coding sequence is TGTGCCAGCAGTCCTAGCGGGAGGGCCGTCTACGAGCAGTACTTC. Its protein is CASSPSGRAVYEQYF.

This chain links TRBV18 with TRBJ2-1; D uncertain. Trimming stripped 6 bases from V and 5 bases from J, with 8 bases between. The length of the CDR3 is 12 residues. The germline CDR1 and CDR2 sequences are KGHSH and LQKENI. CDR3 protein: CASSKPDNEQFF. DNA of the CDR3: TGTGCCAGCTCTAAACCCGACAATGAGCAGTTCTTC.

Of note for this clone: Other nucleotide sequences in the sample specify the same CDR3. V and J are TRBV18 and TRBJ2-1; D remains unclear. This CDR3 region has 12 residues. Germline loops: CDR1 KGHSH, CDR2 LQKENI. Trimming left V 3 bases short and J 3 bases short, with 3 bases between. CDR3 in DNA: TGTGCCAGCTCACCCGGCTACAATGAGCAGTTCTTC. Translated: CASSPGYNEQFF.

Note on this clone: One end of the junction varies from germline; a read error may be responsible. J is TRBJ1-2 and V is TRBV6-5; the match to TRBD1 covers 10 bases. CDR1 is MNHEY and CDR2 is SVGAGI in the germline V gene. The CDR3 has 14 amino acids. CDR3 sequence (DNA): TGTGCCAGCAGTCTTACCGGGACAGGGGCCTCTCCCGTCTTC. Protein sequence: CASSLTGTGASPVF.

This clone was seen only a few times. CDR3 sequence (DNA): TGTGCCAGTAGCCCCAATGAGGTGCAGCCCCAGCATTTT. Its translation: CASSPNEVQPQHF. J is TRBJ1-5 and V is TRBV19; D unclear. V gave up 6 bases and J gave up 7 bases, with 13 bases separating them. The CDR3 loop spans 13 amino acids. Germline V lookup: CDR1 LNHDA, CDR2 SQIVND (reference sequence).

The V gene is TRBV5-5, the J gene TRBJ2-7, with D perhaps matching TRBD2 (5 bases). CDR3 length equals 14 residues. Trimming left V 5 bases short and J 5 bases short, with 17 bases between. The germline CDR1 and CDR2 sequences are SGHKS and YYEKEE (reference sequence). CDR3 in amino acids: CASRGLLESHEQYF. CDR3 nucleotide sequence: TGTGCCAGCAGGGGATTACTAGAGTCCCACGAGCAGTACTTC.

J is TRBJ2-7 and V is TRBV5-1; TRBD1 matches at 7 bases. This CDR3 is 18 amino acids long. V trimming: 3 bases; J trimming: 3 bases; junction bases outside the gene matches: 18. The germline CDR1 and CDR2 sequences are SGHRS and YFSETQ. The CDR3 loop reads CASSSGLDSGQLIYEQYF. For the CDR3, the DNA is TGCGCCAGCAGCTCCGGACTCGATTCGGGACAGTTAATCTACGAGCAGTACTTC.

This clone was picked up one time. The chain combines TRBV30 with TRBJ2-7; 9 nucleotides align to TRBD2. V was pared by 4 bases and J by 5 bases, with 6 bases of the junction left unmatched. Germline CDR1 GTSNPN, CDR2 SVGIG (reference sequence). The CDR3 is 13 residues long. The CDR3 DNA reads as TGTGCCTGGAAGGTTAGCGGGAGCCACGAGCAGTACTTC. Translating it yields CAWKVSGSHEQYF.

The V gene is TRBV6-5, the J gene TRBJ2-5; D is possibly TRBD1 or TRBD2 (8 bases each). The V end lost 10 bases, the J end lost 4 bases, and 19 bases lay between the germline ends. From germline, CDR1 is MNHEY and CDR2 SVGAGI. This CDR3 has 14 amino acids. The CDR3 protein is CATRQGAGGETQYF. The CDR3 nucleotides read TGTGCCACCCGGCAGGGGGCGGGGGGAGAGACCCAGTACTTC.

V and J are TRBV5-1 and TRBJ2-1, with D possibly being TRBD1 (6 bases). The CDR3 has 15 amino acids. Per germline, CDR1 SGHRS and CDR2 YFSETQ. The V end was cut by 2 bases, the J end by 3 bases, with 12 bases between. CDR3 sequence: CASSLIPGDYNEQFF. DNA for the CDR3: TGCGCCAGCAGCTTAATCCCAGGGGACTACAATGAGCAGTTCTTC.

This sequence joins TRBV6-5 and TRBJ2-5; tentative D call: TRBD1 (5 bases). The better agreement between TRBJ2-7 and the DNA end casts doubt on the J call. CDR3 length: 15 residues. Germline V gene data show CDR1 as MNHEY and CDR2 as SVGAGI. In DNA, the CDR3 is TGTGCCAGCAGTTACTCCGAGGTCAGGGCCTACGAGCAGTACTTC. Protein product: CASSYSEVRAYEQYF.

The rearrangement joins TRBV2 to TRBJ2-7, with TRBD2 as a possible D gene (5 bases). Germline V gene sequence: CDR1 SNHLY, CDR2 FYNNEI. This CDR3 contains 13 residues. Between the trimmed V and J ends, which lost 6 bases and 2 bases, there was a span of 11 bases. CDR3 residues: CASSRLGAYEQYF. As DNA, the CDR3 is TGTGCCAGCAGCCGATTGGGAGCCTACGAGCAGTACTTC. Using reference TRBV2 and TRBJ2-7 for the parts outside the CDR3, the full variable domain is EPEVTQTPSHQVTQMGQEVILRCVPISNHLYFYWYRQILGQKVEFLVSFYNNEISEKSEIFDDQFSVERPDGSNFTLKIRSTKLEDSAMYFCASSRLGAYEQYFGPGTRLTVT.

V gene TRBV19 combines with J gene TRBJ2-3; TRBD1 matches at 7 bases. The junction had 6 bases not matched to a gene; V was cut back by 7 bases and J by 2 bases. The CDR3 loop spans 14 amino acids. Germline CDR1 reads LNHDA; CDR2 reads SQIVND (reference sequence). The CDR3 sequence is CASKWTGYTDTQYF. The CDR3 coding sequence is TGTGCCAGTAAATGGACAGGCTACACAGATACGCAGTATTTT.

Note on this clone: Other DNA variants within this sample encode the same CDR3. V gene TRBV28 combines with J gene TRBJ2-7, with 11 bases fitting TRBD1. The CDR3 has 15 residues. CDR1 and CDR2 from the germline V gene are MDHEN and SYDVKM. V lost 3 bases, J lost 4 bases, and 5 bases stayed unmatched. The CDR3 DNA sequence: TGTGCCAGCAGTTTGGGCGGGACAGGGGGGTACGAGCAGTACTTC. Translated, it gives CASSLGGTGGYEQYF.

The chain is built from TRBV11-3 and TRBJ2-5, with D perhaps given as TRBD1 or TRBD2 (5 bases each). V was cut by 1 base and J by 1 base, with 13 bases left in between. Looked up from germline, CDR1 is SGHNT and CDR2 is YENEEA. This CDR3 comprises 16 residues. The CDR3 loop is CASSLGRDEFQETQYF. The CDR3 DNA reads as TGTGCCAGCAGCTTAGGACGGGACGAATTCCAAGAGACCCAGTACTTC.

This clone showed up just once. The V call is TRBV29-1, the J call TRBJ2-7; TRBD1 might be the D (5 bases). Germline loops: CDR1 SQVTM, CDR2 ANQGSEA. This CDR3 region has 13 residues. V lost 7 bases and J 6 bases, leaving 19 bases between the germline ends. DNA of the CDR3: TGCAGCGCAAGCCCAGGGAAGGTAGTCGAGCAGTACTTC. The encoded protein is CSASPGKVVEQYF.

To note about this clone: The same CDR3 also results from other DNA sequences found in this sample. The chain joins TRBV5-1 to TRBJ2-7; D might be TRBD2 (5 bases). From germline, CDR1 is SGHRS and CDR2 YFSETQ. The length of the CDR3 is 14 residues. The germline V and J ends were trimmed by 2 bases and 0 bases, with 9 bases remaining between them. The CDR3 spells CASSFSGDSYEQYF. CDR3 nucleotide sequence: TGCGCCAGCAGCTTTTCCGGGGACTCCTACGAGCAGTACTTC.

The J gene is TRBJ1-4, the V gene TRBV14; D might be TRBD1 (6 bases). Germline CDR1 SGHDN, CDR2 FVKESK. Trimming removed 1 base from V and 7 bases from J, with 16 bases in between. This CDR3 region has 16 residues. For the CDR3, the DNA is TGTGCCAGCAGCCAAGGTACCCAGGCCAGGGGTGAAAAACTGTTTTTT. Protein sequence: CASSQGTQARGEKLFF.

The rearrangement links TRBV30 to TRBJ2-1; no reliable D call. Germline CDR1 and CDR2: GTSNPN and SVGIG (reference sequence). CDR3 length: 15 amino acids. Trimming pared 0 bases from V and 0 bases from J, leaving 9 bases between. The DNA for the CDR3 is TGTGCCTGGAGTGTAAGCTCGAGCTCCTACAATGAGCAGTTCTTC. Protein product: CAWSVSSSSYNEQFF.

The rearrangement joins TRBV27 to TRBJ2-1; D call uncertain. CDR1 MNHEY and CDR2 SMNVEV come from the germline V gene (reference sequence). The CDR3 length is 13 residues. Between the trimmed V and J ends, which lost 5 bases and 6 bases, there was a span of 11 bases. CDR3 residues: CASSVFPLNEQFF. CDR3 bases: TGTGCCAGCAGTGTGTTCCCCCTCAATGAGCAGTTCTTC.

The chain is built from TRBV7-3 and TRBJ2-7, with D possibly matching TRBD1 (7 bases). CDR1 and CDR2 from the germline V gene are SGHTA and FQGTGA. Between the trimmed V and J ends, which lost 2 bases and 4 bases, there was a span of 21 bases. The CDR3 is 17 amino acids. Written as DNA, the CDR3 is TGTGCCAGCAGCTTATATGGGCAGGGGGGTTCCCCTTACGAGCAGTACTTC. It encodes CASSLYGQGGSPYEQYF.

This chain connects TRBV7-9 to TRBJ2-7; 10 nucleotides align to TRBD2. Per germline, CDR1 SEHNR and CDR2 FQNEAQ (reference sequence). The CDR3 has 15 amino acids. Germline trimming cut 7 bases from V and 2 bases from J; bases unmatched to any gene: 8. This chain's CDR3 is CASTPGLAETYEQYF. The CDR3 DNA reads as TGTGCCAGCACCCCTGGACTAGCGGAGACCTACGAGCAGTACTTC. The full variable domain, its missing parts supplied by reference TRBV7-9 and TRBJ2-7, is DTGVSQNPRHKITKRGQNVTFRCDPISEHNRLYWYRQTLGQGPEFLTYFQNEAQLEKSRLLSDRFSAERPKGSFSTLEIQRTEQGDSAMYLCASTPGLAETYEQYFGPGTRLTVT.

The V gene is TRBV11-2, the J gene TRBJ1-4; 7 bases are a match to TRBD1. Germline values: CDR1 SGHAT, CDR2 FQNNGV. The CDR3 sequence is 14 residues long. Germline trimming cut 2 bases from V and 8 bases from J; bases unmatched to any gene: 5. CDR3 sequence (DNA): TGTGCCAGCAGCTTAACCAGGGGGGCGGAAAAACTGTTTTTT. This translates into CASSLTRGAEKLFF.

The chain uses TRBV28 and TRBJ2-5; maybe TRBD2 (5 bases). This CDR3 spans 13 amino acids. The germline V gene has CDR1 MDHEN and CDR2 SYDVKM. V was cut by 6 bases and J by 2 bases, with 10 bases left in between. DNA for the CDR3: TGTGCCAGCAGGCGGACGGGGCAAGAGACCCAGTACTTC. Its translation: CASRRTGQETQYF.